The 21 T cell receptor beta chains below come from one sample, sequenced in a study of cytotoxic CD8 clonotypes in ibrutinib-treated CLL. Measured with immunoSEQ multiplex PCR; TCRdb has only the in-frame clones, and not every one. The table lists 200,000 to 250,000 clones, 65% to 80% of them singletons. This material consisted of PBMCs, taken after 12 months of ibrutinib treatment. The receptors were gathered from a human donor with chronic lymphocytic leukemia.

The V gene is TRBV15, the J gene TRBJ2-3; D is possibly TRBD1 or TRBD2 (6 bases each). V was clipped by 4 bases and J by 3 bases, with 17 bases between them. The CDR3 consists of 16 residues. Germline assignment: CDR1 LNHNV and CDR2 YYDKDF (reference sequence). CDR3 residues: CATSTIGGGKTDTQYF. CDR3 DNA: TGTGCCACCAGCACCATCGGAGGGGGGAAGACAGATACGCAGTATTTT.

This clone was picked up one time. This chain connects TRBV6-5 to TRBJ2-5; D unclear. Germline V CDR1 and CDR2: MNHEY, SVGAGI. V lost 2 bases and J 3 bases, leaving 4 bases between the germline ends. This CDR3 spans 12 amino acids. Here the CDR3 DNA reads TGTGCCAGCAGTTACGGAGAAGAGACCCAGTACTTC. Protein sequence: CASSYGEETQYF.

V usage is TRBV6-5 and J usage is TRBJ2-7, with 7 bases matching TRBD1. The CDR3 is made up of 14 amino acids. The V and J ends lost 0 bases and 6 bases, in that order; junction bases with no gene match: 5. Germline V gene lookup returns CDR1 MNHEY and CDR2 SVGAGI. This chain's CDR3 is CASSYSNRGSEQYF. CDR3 nucleotides: TGTGCCAGCAGTTACTCGAACAGGGGCAGCGAGCAGTACTTC.

The rearrangement joins TRBV6-5 to TRBJ1-5; 8 bases agree with TRBD1. The V segment lost 6 bases and the J segment 5 bases; nucleotides outside the gene matches: 9. Germline assignment: CDR1 MNHEY and CDR2 SVGAGI. This CDR3 contains 15 residues. The CDR3 DNA is TGTGCCAGCAGCCGAGACAGGGGAATAGATCAGCCCCAGCATTTT. This sequence encodes CASSRDRGIDQPQHF.

The chain carries TRBV28 and TRBJ1-3; 8 nucleotides align to TRBD1. There are 14 residues in the CDR3. Trimming removed 11 bases from V and 3 bases from J; junction bases left unmatched: 9. Per germline, CDR1 MDHEN and CDR2 SYDVKM. Here the CDR3 DNA reads TGTGCCGGGACACGCAGGGGGCTTGGAAACACCATATATTTT. It is translated as CAGTRRGLGNTIYF.

CDR3 coding DNA: TGTGCCAGCAGTTTAATTAATGAGCAGTTCTTC. It translates to CASSLINEQFF. The V call is TRBV28, the J call TRBJ2-1; D is ambiguous. Trimming cost V 2 bases and J 7 bases, with 3 bases left between them. Germline V gene sequence: CDR1 MDHEN, CDR2 SYDVKM. This CDR3 comprises 11 residues.

The CDR3 region is CASSMDRSSNQPQHF. Here the CDR3 DNA reads TGTGCCAGTAGTATGGACAGGTCTAGCAATCAGCCCCAGCATTTT. The V gene is TRBV19, the J gene TRBJ1-5; 7 bases align to TRBD1. The germline V gene encodes CDR1 LNHDA and CDR2 SQIVND (reference sequence). The CDR3 loop spans 15 amino acids. Unmatched junction bases numbered 2, after V lost 3 bases and J lost 0 bases. The full variable domain, completed using reference TRBV19 and TRBJ1-5, is DGGITQSPKYLFRKEGQNVTLSCEQNLNHDAMYWYRQDPGQGLRLIYYSQIVNDFQKGDIAEGYSVSREKKESFPLTVTSAQKNPTAFYLCASSMDRSSNQPQHFGDGTRLSIL.

This clone was seen a few times. The genes are TRBV5-1 and TRBJ1-1, with D unclear. CDR1 is SGHRS and CDR2 is YFSETQ in the germline V gene. Trimming took off 2 bases at V and 8 bases at J, with 10 bases between the two ends. This CDR3 has 12 residues. CDR3 sequence: CASSLTTREAFF. CDR3 coding DNA: TGCGCCAGCAGCTTAACCACTAGGGAAGCTTTCTTT.

The V and J genes are TRBV19 and TRBJ1-1; the D gene is possibly TRBD1 (6 bases). V dropped 7 bases and J dropped 5 bases, with 20 bases sitting between them. The CDR3 loop spans 15 amino acids. Germline V gene data show CDR1 as LNHDA and CDR2 as SQIVND (reference sequence). Here the CDR3 reads CASNSWGGRRTEAFF. The CDR3, as DNA: TGTGCCAGTAATTCTTGGGGGGGCAGGAGGACTGAAGCTTTCTTT.

The chain links TRBV25-1 to TRBJ2-1; D might be TRBD1 or TRBD2, each matching 5 bases. Trimming pared 4 bases from V and 7 bases from J, leaving 14 bases between. CDR1 is MGHDK and CDR2 is SYGVNS in the germline V gene. The CDR3 spans 14 residues. The CDR3 spells CASSVLGVQNEQFF. CDR3 in DNA: TGTGCCAGCAGTGTTCTGGGGGTCCAGAATGAGCAGTTCTTC.

This clone turned up a few times. The J gene is TRBJ2-5, the V gene TRBV28; D ambiguous. V was cut by 3 bases and J by 3 bases, with 8 bases left in between. CDR3 length: 13 residues. Per germline, CDR1 MDHEN and CDR2 SYDVKM. CDR3 sequence reads: CASSLGFKETQYF. Here the CDR3 DNA reads TGTGCCAGCAGTTTGGGCTTTAAAGAGACCCAGTACTTC. Full variable domain (rest looked up from reference TRBV28 and TRBJ2-5): DVKVTQSSRYLVKRTGEKVFLECVQDMDHENMFWYRQDPGLGLRLIYFSYDVKMKEKGDIPEGYSVSREKKERFSLILESASTNQTSMYLCASSLGFKETQYFGPGTRLLVL.

The J gene is TRBJ1-1, the V gene TRBV9, with 9 bases matching TRBD1. J lost 0 bases, V lost 0 bases, and 6 bases had no gene match. This CDR3 spans 17 amino acids. Germline CDR1 and CDR2: SGDLS and YYNGEE. The CDR3 here is CASSVARDRALNTEAFF. The CDR3 DNA follows: TGTGCCAGCAGCGTAGCCCGGGACAGGGCCTTGAACACTGAAGCTTTCTTT.

This clone was found a few times. The CDR3 DNA follows: TGTGCCAGCAGCAAATCCCCGGACATTAATCCCCCCAATGAGCAGTTCTTC. It is translated as CASSKSPDINPPNEQFF. The chain recombines TRBV9 with TRBJ2-1; TRBD1 might be the D (5 bases). The V end lost 4 bases, the J end lost 6 bases, and 23 bases lay between the germline ends. This CDR3 contains 17 residues. CDR1 is SGDLS, CDR2 YYNGEE, per germline.

The chain uses TRBV19 and TRBJ1-5; D uncertain. Germline CDR1 is LNHDA and CDR2 is SQIVND (reference sequence). With 3 bases removed from V and 3 bases from J, the gap between germline ends came to 15 bases. The CDR3 runs 16 residues. DNA for the CDR3: TGTGCCAGTAGTATTGGGGATCGGGATTACAATCAGCCCCAGCATTTT. Translation: CASSIGDRDYNQPQHF.

The chain couples TRBV6-5 to TRBJ2-3; 8 bases match TRBD2. V lost 6 bases and J lost 5; bases outside the gene matches: 7. The CDR3 contains 14 residues. CDR1 MNHEY and CDR2 SVGAGI come from the germline V gene. CDR3 sequence reads: CASRPGGPGDTQYF. DNA for the CDR3: TGTGCCAGCAGGCCGGGGGGGCCCGGAGATACGCAGTATTTT.

This clone was recorded a few times. The chain couples TRBV9 to TRBJ2-7; 8 bases line up with TRBD2. CDR1 and CDR2 from the germline V gene are SGDLS and YYNGEE. CDR3 length: 14 amino acids. V shed 0 bases and J 7 bases; nucleotides not matched to a gene: 6. DNA for the CDR3: TGTGCCAGCAGCGTAGACGAGCGCGGGGGGGAGCAGTACTTC. Its protein product is CASSVDERGGEQYF.

This clone was seen ten or more times. The V call is TRBV18, the J call TRBJ2-2, with D possibly being TRBD2 (5 bases). Germline V gene data show CDR1 as KGHSH and CDR2 as LQKENI. V lost 5 bases, J lost 4 bases, and 11 bases lay in between. CDR3 length equals 14 residues. CDR3 amino acids: CASSMDSLTGELFF. In DNA, the CDR3 is TGTGCCAGCTCAATGGACTCTCTCACCGGGGAGCTGTTTTTT.

This clone was recorded a few times. The chain carries TRBV30 and TRBJ1-2; D ambiguous. V was clipped by 2 bases and J by 2 bases, with 3 bases between them. Germline V gene data show CDR1 as GTSNPN and CDR2 as SVGIG (reference sequence). This CDR3 contains 11 residues. The CDR3 DNA is TGTGCCTGGAGTTCGAACTATGGCTACACCTTC. Its protein is CAWSSNYGYTF.

The chain employs TRBV6-5 and TRBJ2-5; D uncertain. The CDR3 consists of 16 residues. V lost 4 bases, J lost 9 bases, and 24 bases lay in between. Germline V gene sequence: CDR1 MNHEY, CDR2 SVGAGI. In DNA form, the CDR3 reads TGTGCCAGCAGTTCCAATACGGACCCTTCTCCGGGTCCCCAGTACTTC. Translation gives CASSSNTDPSPGPQYF.

The V gene is TRBV30, the J gene TRBJ1-6, with 11 bases fitting TRBD1. V lost 3 bases to trimming and J lost 7 bases; unmatched junction nucleotides: 2. Germline CDR1 is GTSNPN and CDR2 is SVGIG (reference sequence). The CDR3 runs 14 residues. The chain's CDR3 is CAWRGQGENSPLHF. CDR3 DNA sequence: TGTGCCTGGAGGGGACAGGGGGAAAATTCACCCCTCCACTTT.

V and J are TRBV29-1 and TRBJ2-1; TRBD2 matches 7 bases. After removal of 4 bases from V and 5 bases from J, the junction contained 5 bases not matched to a gene. Looked up from germline, CDR1 is SQVTM and CDR2 is ANQGSEA. This CDR3 has 13 amino acids. Here the CDR3 DNA reads TGCAGCGTTGTGGCTAGCGGAGACAATGAGCAGTTCTTC. Protein sequence: CSVVASGDNEQFF.